Each of the 4 T cell receptor beta chains below was sequenced from the same sample in a study of T cells in Graves' hyperthyroidism and ophthalmopathy. RNA transcripts provided the source from which TCR beta CDR3 regions were amplified. HTBI primers were used for first-round RT-PCR of the TCR CDR3. MiXCR was run by TCRdb on the multiplex PCR reads, yielding one entry per CDR3 protein. Of about 290,000 distinct CDR3 sequences listed, more than 15% are singletons. Material: blood. The receptor set was obtained from a woman aged 55-70 years with Graves' ophthalmopathy.

The chain links TRBV4-1 to TRBJ1-4; D is perhaps TRBD1 (5 bases). V was clipped by 2 bases and J by 8 bases, with 18 bases between them. The CDR3 is 16 amino acids. Germline V gene sequence: CDR1 MGHRA, CDR2 YSYEKL. This CDR3 reads CASSQRRTISREKLFF. The CDR3 DNA is TGCGCCAGCAGCCAACGGCGGACAATATCACGCGAAAAACTGTTTTTT.

This clonotype was counted at least ten times. V is TRBV6-2 or TRBV6-3 and J is TRBJ2-5; D remains ambiguous. Between the trimmed V and J ends, which lost 4 bases and 2 bases, there was a span of 17 bases. This CDR3 contains 16 residues. Germline V gene data show CDR1 as MNHEY and CDR2 as SVGEGT. This chain's CDR3 is CASSFGMLGGQETQYF. CDR3 bases: TGTGCCAGCAGTTTTGGAATGTTGGGCGGACAAGAGACCCAGTACTTC.

The chain has TRBV3-1 and TRBJ1-6; possible D gene TRBD1, 6 bases. Trimming removed 5 bases from V and 4 bases from J, with 15 bases in between. In germline, CDR1 is LGHDT, CDR2 YNNKEL (reference sequence). This CDR3 region has 16 residues. CDR3 sequence (DNA): TGTGCCAGCAGCTCCCGGACAGACCCTTATAATTCACCCCTCCACTTT. This encodes CASSSRTDPYNSPLHF.

J is TRBJ2-2 and V is TRBV19; D is possibly TRBD1 (6 bases). From germline, CDR1 is LNHDA and CDR2 SQIVND (reference sequence). Trimming stripped 5 bases from V and 4 bases from J, with 17 bases between. The length of the CDR3 is 16 residues. The CDR3 here is CASSPRDPRGTGELFF. The CDR3 bases are TGTGCCAGTAGTCCCCGGGACCCCAGGGGCACCGGGGAGCTGTTTTTT.